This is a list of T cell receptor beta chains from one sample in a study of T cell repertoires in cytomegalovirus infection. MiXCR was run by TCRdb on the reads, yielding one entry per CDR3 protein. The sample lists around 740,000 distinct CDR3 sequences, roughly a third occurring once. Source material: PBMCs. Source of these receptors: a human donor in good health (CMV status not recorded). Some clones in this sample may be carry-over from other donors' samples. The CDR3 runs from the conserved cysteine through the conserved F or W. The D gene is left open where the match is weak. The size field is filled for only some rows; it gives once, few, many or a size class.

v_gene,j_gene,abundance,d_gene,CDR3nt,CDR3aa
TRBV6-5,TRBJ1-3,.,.,TGTGCCAGCAGTTACTCGATGCGGGGATCCGGAAACACCATATATTTT,CASSYSMRGSGNTIYF
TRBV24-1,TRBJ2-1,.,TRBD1,TGTGCCACCAGTCATTGGGGACAGGGGGCTAATGAGCAGTTCTTC,CATSHWGQGANEQFF
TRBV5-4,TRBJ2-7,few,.,TGTGCCAGCAGCAGAGAGGGGGGCTACGAGCAGTACTTC,CASSREGGYEQYF
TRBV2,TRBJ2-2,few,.,TGTGCCAGCACAGGGTCGGTGGGCACCGGGGAGCTGTTTTTT,CASTGSVGTGELFF
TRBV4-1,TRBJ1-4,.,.,TGCGCCAGCAGCCAATTGCCGGGGGAAAAACTGTTTTTT,CASSQLPGEKLFF
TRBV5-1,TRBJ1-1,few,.,TGCGCCAGCAGCTTGGGATTGGGATGGCAGGACGTTTTCTTT,CASSLGLGWQDVFF
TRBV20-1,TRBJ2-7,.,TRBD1,TGCAGTGCTAGAGATCTCCGCAGGGGGCAGGAAGAGCAGTACTTC,CSARDLRRGQEEQYF
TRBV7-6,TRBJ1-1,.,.,TGTGCCAGCAGCCCAGGGAGGAGCGGCACTGAAGCTTTCTTT,CASSPGRSGTEAFF
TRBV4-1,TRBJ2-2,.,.,TGTGCCAGCAGCCAGGAAATCACCGGGGAGCTGTTTTTT,CASSQEITGELFF
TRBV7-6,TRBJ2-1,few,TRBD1,TGTGCCAGCAGCTCCCAGGGGGTTGATGAGCAGTTCTTC,CASSSQGVDEQFF
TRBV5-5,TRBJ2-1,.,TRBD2,TGTGCCAGCAGCTCCACGGGGGGGGACAATGAGCAGTTCTTC,CASSSTGGDNEQFF
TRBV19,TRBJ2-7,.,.,TGTGCCAGTATTGGCTCCAACTACGAGCAGTACTTC,CASIGSNYEQYF
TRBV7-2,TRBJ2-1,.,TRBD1,TGTGCCAGCAGCTTAGACGGCGGGACAGGGTTTCAACCAATCCACAATGAGCAGTTCTTC,CASSLDGGTGFQPIHNEQFF
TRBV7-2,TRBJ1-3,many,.,TGTGCCAGCAGCTTGAGCGGAGCTTTCTCTGGAAACACCATATATTTT,CASSLSGAFSGNTIYF
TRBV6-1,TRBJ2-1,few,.,TGTGCCAGCAGTGTTTTATATCAAAGGGATGAGCAGTTCTTC,CASSVLYQRDEQFF
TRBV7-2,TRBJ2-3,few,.,TGTGCCAGCAGCTTCGGACAGAACTGGGCAGATACGCAGTATTTT,CASSFGQNWADTQYF
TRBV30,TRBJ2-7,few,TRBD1,TGTGCCTGGAGTGTTGGGACAGGGGGCCACTACGAGCAGTACTTC,CAWSVGTGGHYEQYF
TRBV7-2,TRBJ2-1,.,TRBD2,TGTGCCAGCAGCTTAGTGGGGAGACTAGCGGAGTACAATGAGCAGTTCTTC,CASSLVGRLAEYNEQFF
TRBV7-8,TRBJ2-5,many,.,TGTGCCAGCACCAGAGGACTAGTAGGGGGGAACCAAGAGACCCAGTACTTC,CASTRGLVGGNQETQYF
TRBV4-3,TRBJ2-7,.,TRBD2,TGCGCCAGCAGCCAGCCTAGCGGGGGCGGTGGCTACGAGCAGTACTTC,CASSQPSGGGGYEQYF
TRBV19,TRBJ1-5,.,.,TGTGCCAGTAGTATGGGGGTACGCAATCAGCCCCAGCATTTT,CASSMGVRNQPQHF
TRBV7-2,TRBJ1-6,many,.,TGTGCCAGCAGCCGTACCCCGGGACGGCAATCACCCCTCCACTTT,CASSRTPGRQSPLHF
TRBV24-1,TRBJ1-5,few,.,TGTGCCACCAGTGGTGACGGAAATCAGCCCCAGCATTTT,CATSGDGNQPQHF
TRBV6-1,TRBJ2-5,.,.,TGTGCCAGCAGCCACGCTGATGACCCGAGCTGGGAGACCCAGTACTTC,CASSHADDPSWETQYF
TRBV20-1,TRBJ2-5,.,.,TGCAGTGCTAGAGTAAGAGGGGTCCAAGAGACCCAGTACTTC,CSARVRGVQETQYF
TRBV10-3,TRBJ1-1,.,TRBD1,TGTGCCATCAGTGCAGGGGGCCTAGGGAACACTGAAGCTTTCTTT,CAISAGGLGNTEAFF
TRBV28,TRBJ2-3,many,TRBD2,TGTGCCAGCAGTGCCGGGACTAGCGGATTTACGCAGTATTTT,CASSAGTSGFTQYF
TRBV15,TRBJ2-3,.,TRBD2,TGTGCCACCAGCAGGGGCGGGAGAGTGACAGATACGCAGTATTTT,CATSRGGRVTDTQYF
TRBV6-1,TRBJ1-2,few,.,TGTGCCAGCAGTGAACGGGGAGTCCTCTATGGCTACACCTTC,CASSERGVLYGYTF
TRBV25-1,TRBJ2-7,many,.,TGTGCCAGCAGTGATTCGGCTCACTACGAGCAGTACTTC,CASSDSAHYEQYF
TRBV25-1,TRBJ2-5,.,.,TGTGCCAGCAGTGAATGGTCCCTGGAGACCCAGTACTTC,CASSEWSLETQYF
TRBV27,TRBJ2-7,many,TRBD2,TGTGCCAGCAGTTTACGCGAACTAGCGACATACGAGCAGTACTTC,CASSLRELATYEQYF
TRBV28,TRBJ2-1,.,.,TGTGACAGCAGTTTCCCCGTCTCATTCTGGAGCCTCGCCTACAATGAGCAGTTCTTC,CDSSFPVSFWSLAYNEQFF
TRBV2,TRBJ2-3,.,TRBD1,TGTGCCAGCAGTGAAAAGGAGCGACAGGGGTTGGATACGCAGTATTTT,CASSEKERQGLDTQYF
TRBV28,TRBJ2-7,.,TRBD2,TGTGCCAGTTCTAGCGGGAGCCGGTACGAGCAGTACTTC,CASSSGSRYEQYF
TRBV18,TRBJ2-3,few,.,TGTGCCAGCGCCCCAGTAACCGGAGGTAGCACAGATACGCAGTATTTT,CASAPVTGGSTDTQYF
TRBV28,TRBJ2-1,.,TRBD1,TGTGCCAGCAGTGCCCCCGGGACAGGGTTGAACAATGAGCAGTTCTTC,CASSAPGTGLNNEQFF
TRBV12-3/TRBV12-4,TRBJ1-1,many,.,TGTGCCAGCAGATGGGACACTGAAGCTTTCTTT,CASRWDTEAFF
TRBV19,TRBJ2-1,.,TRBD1,TGTGCCAGTAGTATAGGGACAGGGGCGTACAATGAGCAGTTCTTC,CASSIGTGAYNEQFF
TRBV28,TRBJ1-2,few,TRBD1,TGTGCCAGCAGTTCAAAGGACAGGGTCCTCGGCTACACCTTC,CASSSKDRVLGYTF